The clone carrying this T cell receptor beta chain was found once. What it binds is not known. CDR3 length equals 16 residues. Looked up from germline, CDR1 is LGHNA and CDR2 is YSLEER. J was trimmed by 4 bases and V by 0 bases; bases with no gene match: 6. The data were taken from a study of radiotherapy plus CTLA-4 blockade in lung cancer. Looking at the study overall: 15% to 20% of enrolled patients responded objectively, and approximately 30% had disease control.

Ipilimumab-mediated CTLA-4 blockade plus focal radiation was given to patients having chemo-refractory metastatic non-small-cell lung cancer. TCRdb's table, derived via immunoSEQ multiplex PCR, lists solely in-frame clones and lacks some. This table has tens of thousands of clones, approximately 86% appearing once. Whole-study findings and limits: Among blood TCR repertoires after radiotherapy plus ipilimumab, tumor-derived clones expanded. Reports state that early shifts in blood T cell clones, with interferon-beta, best predicted response.

The sample was peripheral blood, taken from a patient treated with radiotherapy plus ipilimumab. The sequence was obtained from a human donor with non-small cell lung cancer that progressed on radiotherapy plus ipilimumab. This sequence joins TRBV4-3 and TRBJ2-3, with 8 bases that match TRBD2. As DNA, the CDR3 is TGCGCCAGCAGCCAAGACGACAGCGGGGGCGCAGATACGCAGTATTTT. This codes for CASSQDDSGGADTQYF.